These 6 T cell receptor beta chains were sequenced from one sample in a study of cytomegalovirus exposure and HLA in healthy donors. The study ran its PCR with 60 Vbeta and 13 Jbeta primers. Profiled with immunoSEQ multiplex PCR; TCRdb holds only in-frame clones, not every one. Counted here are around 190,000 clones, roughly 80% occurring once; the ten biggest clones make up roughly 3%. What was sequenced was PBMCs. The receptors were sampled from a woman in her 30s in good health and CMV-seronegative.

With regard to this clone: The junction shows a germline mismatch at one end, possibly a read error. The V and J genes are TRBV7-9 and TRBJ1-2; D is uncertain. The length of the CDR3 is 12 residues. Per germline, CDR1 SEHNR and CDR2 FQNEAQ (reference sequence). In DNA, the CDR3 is TGTTCCAGCAGCTTAGGTACGGGAGGCTACACCTTC. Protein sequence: CSSSLGTGGYTF.

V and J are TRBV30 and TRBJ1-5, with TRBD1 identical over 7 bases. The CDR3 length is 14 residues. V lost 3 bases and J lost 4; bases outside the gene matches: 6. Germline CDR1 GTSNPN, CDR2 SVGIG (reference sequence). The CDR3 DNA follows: TGTGCCTGGAGCTACGGGACAGCTAATCAGCCCCAGCATTTT. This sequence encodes CAWSYGTANQPQHF.

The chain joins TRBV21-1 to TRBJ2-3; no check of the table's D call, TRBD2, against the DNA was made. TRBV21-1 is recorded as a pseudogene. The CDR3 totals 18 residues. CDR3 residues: CASSKVLAGGSVADTQYF. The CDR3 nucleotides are TGTGCCAGCAGCAAAGTACTAGCGGGAGGTAGTGTCGCAGATACGCAGTATTTT.

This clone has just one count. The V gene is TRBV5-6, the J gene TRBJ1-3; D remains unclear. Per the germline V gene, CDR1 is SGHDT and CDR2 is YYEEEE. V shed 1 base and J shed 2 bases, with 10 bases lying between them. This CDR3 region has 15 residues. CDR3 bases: TGTGCCAGCAGCTTGACCGGGGAGGCTGGAAACACCATATATTTT. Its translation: CASSLTGEAGNTIYF.

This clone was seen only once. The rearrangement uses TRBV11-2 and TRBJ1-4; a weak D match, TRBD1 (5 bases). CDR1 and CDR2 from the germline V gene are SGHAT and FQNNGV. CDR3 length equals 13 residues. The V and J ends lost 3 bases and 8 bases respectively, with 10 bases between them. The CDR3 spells CASSFPGGEKLFF. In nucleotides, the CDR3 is TGTGCCAGCAGCTTCCCGGGGGGGGAAAAACTGTTTTTT.

Written as DNA, the CDR3 is TGTGCCAGCAGTCCGACCCAGGGGAGATATAACTATGGCTACACCTTC. Translating it yields CASSPTQGRYNYGYTF. This chain connects TRBV27 to TRBJ1-2, with D perhaps TRBD1 (6 bases). The CDR3 loop spans 16 amino acids. Between the trimmed V and J ends, which lost 5 bases and 1 base, there was a span of 17 bases. CDR1 and CDR2 from the germline V gene are MNHEY and SMNVEV (reference sequence).